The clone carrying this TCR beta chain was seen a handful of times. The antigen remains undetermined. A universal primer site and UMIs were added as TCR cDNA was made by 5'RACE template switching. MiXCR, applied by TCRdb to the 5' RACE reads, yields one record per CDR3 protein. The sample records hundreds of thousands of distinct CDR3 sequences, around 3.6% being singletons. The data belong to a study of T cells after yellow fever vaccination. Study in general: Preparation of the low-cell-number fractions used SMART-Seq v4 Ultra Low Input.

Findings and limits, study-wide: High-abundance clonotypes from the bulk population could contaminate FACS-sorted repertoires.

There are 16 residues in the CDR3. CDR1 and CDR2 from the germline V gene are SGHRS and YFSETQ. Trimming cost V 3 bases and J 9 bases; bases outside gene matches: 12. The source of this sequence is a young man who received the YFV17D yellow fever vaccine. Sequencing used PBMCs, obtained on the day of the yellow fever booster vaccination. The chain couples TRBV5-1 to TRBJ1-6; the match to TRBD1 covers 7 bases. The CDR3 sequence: CASSSGQWGLGSPLHF. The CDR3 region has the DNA TGCGCCAGCAGCTCGGGACAGTGGGGACTTGGTTCACCCCTCCACTTT.